This entry features one TCR beta chain sequence. The antigen remains unidentified. Every sample yielded at least 6 million isolated PBMCs. Trimming took 0 bases from V and 12 from J; bases not matched to a gene: 8. CDR3 length equals 15 residues. CDR1 and CDR2 (germline): LGHNA, YNFKEQ. Primers used in a second PCR of roughly 7 to 12 cycles were a sample-barcoded 5' primer and a J-beta primer mix. TCRdb independently ran MiXCR on the 5' RACE reads; one entry per CDR3 protein. The table records a few hundred thousand distinct CDR3 sequences, roughly a quarter of them present only once. The sample is drawn from a study of blood T cells in healthy people across ages. General study findings and limits: Any conclusive comparison of naive versus antigen-experienced cells was prevented by using unsorted PBMCs. Relative to aged donors, long-lived donors carried more naive CD4+ cells and displayed higher diversity. Naive T cell percentage and TCR beta diversity correlated strongly.

The chain employs TRBV4-2 and TRBJ2-1, with TRBD2 matching over 10 bases. This receptor was obtained from a woman in her seventies in good health. The sequenced material came from blood. The CDR3 loop is CASSQDERGGLRQFF. The CDR3 nucleotides read TGTGCCAGCAGCCAAGATGAGCGGGGGGGCCTGAGGCAGTTCTTC.